This T cell receptor beta chain was identified in a study of T cell repertoires in cytomegalovirus infection. Overall study findings and caveats: CMV-specific TCR beta clonotypes restricted by HLA-C dominated the ex vivo response.

Notes on this clonotype: No antigen is known for it.

TCRdb reprocessed the reads via MiXCR and lists one record per CDR3 protein. The sample carries about 310,000 distinct CDR3 sequences, 25% recorded once. The germline gives CDR1 MDHEN, CDR2 SYDVKM. The CDR3 covers 13 residues. V gave up 2 bases and J gave up 6 bases, with 10 bases separating them. This chain uses TRBV28 with TRBJ1-1; D ambiguous. The clonotype was recovered from a human donor in good health (CMV status not recorded). Some clones in this sample may be carry-over from other donors' samples. The sequencing used cultured PBMCs, collected from culture after CMV antigen stimulation. The CDR3 sequence: CASSLGLVPEAFF. The CDR3 region has the DNA TGTGCCAGCAGTTTAGGTTTGGTGCCTGAAGCTTTCTTT.